The 15 T cell receptor beta chains below come from one sample, sequenced in a study of cytomegalovirus exposure and HLA in healthy donors. A multiplex PCR was run with 60 Vbeta primers and 13 Jbeta primers. Repertoires were generated with immunoSEQ multiplex PCR, while TCRdb's copy carries only in-frame clones and drops some. The repertoire consists of 150,000 or so clones, with about 88% occurring once and the leading ten covering roughly 2.3%. Sequences were obtained from PBMCs. The receptors were sampled from a woman aged 18-30 years in good health and CMV-seronegative.

V gene TRBV30 combines with J gene TRBJ2-2; no clear D gene. The CDR3 length is 13 residues. V dropped 1 base and J dropped 5 bases, with 8 bases sitting between them. In germline, CDR1 is GTSNPN, CDR2 SVGIG (reference sequence). The CDR3 here is CAWSEGGTGELFF. In DNA form, the CDR3 reads TGTGCCTGGAGTGAAGGCGGTACCGGGGAGCTGTTTTTT. The complete variable domain, with remaining parts taken from reference TRBV30 and TRBJ2-2, reads SQTIHQWPATLVQPVGSPLSLECTVEGTSNPNLYWYRQAAGRGLQLLFYSVGIGQISSEVPQNLSASRPQDRQFILSSKKLLLSDSGFYLCAWSEGGTGELFFGEGSRLTVL.

The chain couples TRBV4-2 to TRBJ2-7, with TRBD2 matching over 10 bases. The germline V gene has CDR1 LGHNA and CDR2 YNFKEQ. V trimming: 0 bases; J trimming: 3 bases; junction bases outside the gene matches: 5. The CDR3 totals 16 residues. For the CDR3, the DNA is TGTGCCAGCAGCCAAGAGCCCGGGACTAGCGACTACGAGCAGTACTTC. It specifies CASSQEPGTSDYEQYF.

V is TRBV7-2 and J is TRBJ2-3; 9 bases map to TRBD1. Losses at the gene ends were 5 bases for V and 5 bases for J; bases not matched to a gene: 8. The germline V gene encodes CDR1 SGHTA and CDR2 FQGNSA. The length of the CDR3 is 15 residues. Here the CDR3 reads CASSHRDRVLDTQYF. CDR3 nucleotides: TGTGCCAGCAGCCACCGGGACAGGGTATTAGATACGCAGTATTTT.

This chain uses TRBV7-9 with TRBJ2-4; a weak D match, TRBD1 (6 bases). V gave up 4 bases and J gave up 1 base, with 17 bases separating them. This CDR3 contains 17 residues. CDR1 and CDR2 (germline): SEHNR, FQNEAQ (reference sequence). CDR3: CASSSFQGGLAKNIQYF. DNA of the CDR3: TGTGCCAGCAGCTCTTTTCAAGGGGGATTGGCCAAAAACATTCAGTACTTC.

The chain couples TRBV5-1 to TRBJ2-3, with 12 positions matching TRBD1. The ends lost 4 bases at V and 0 bases at J; junction bases unmatched: 6. The CDR3 extends over 17 amino acids. In germline, CDR1 is SGHRS, CDR2 YFSETQ. The CDR3 sequence is CASSGGTGGLSTDTQYF. For the CDR3, the DNA is TGCGCCAGCAGCGGAGGGACAGGGGGCCTTAGCACAGATACGCAGTATTTT.

The J gene is TRBJ2-3, the V gene TRBV7-2; 7 bases line up with TRBD2. Trimming removed 1 base from V and 1 base from J; junction bases left unmatched: 2. The CDR3 contains 15 residues. Germline lookup yields CDR1 SGHTA and CDR2 FQGNSA. This chain's CDR3 is CASSLDAGGTDTQYF. The CDR3 bases are TGTGCCAGCAGCTTAGATGCGGGGGGCACAGATACGCAGTATTTT.

The chain joins TRBV10-3 to TRBJ2-5; D remains ambiguous. The length of the CDR3 is 13 residues. Trimming removed 2 bases from V and 4 bases from J, with 8 bases in between. Germline CDR1 reads ENHRY; CDR2 reads SYGVKD. The CDR3: CAISETTGETQYF. The CDR3 coding sequence is TGTGCCATCAGTGAGACTACGGGAGAGACCCAGTACTTC.

J is TRBJ2-1 and V is TRBV6-6, with 12 bases aligning to TRBD2. From germline, CDR1 is MNHNY and CDR2 SVGAGI (reference sequence). V gave up 2 bases and J gave up 7 bases; unmatched junction bases: 6. The CDR3 totals 16 residues. In DNA, the CDR3 is TGTGCCAGCAGTTACCCCCCTAGCGGGAGGGCTAATGAGCAGTTCTTC. Its translation: CASSYPPSGRANEQFF.

The gene calls are TRBV9 and TRBJ2-5, with 8 bases fitting TRBD2. CDR3 size: 15 residues. Germline assignment: CDR1 SGDLS and CDR2 YYNGEE. J gave up 2 bases and V 2 bases, and 5 bases lay outside the gene matches. The DNA of the CDR3 is TGTGCCAGCAGCGTTAGCGGGGTCCCACAAGAGACCCAGTACTTC. Its protein product is CASSVSGVPQETQYF.

This chain joins TRBV5-1 and TRBJ2-3; D is possibly TRBD2 (5 bases). The CDR3 runs 16 residues. Germline CDR1 and CDR2: SGHRS and YFSETQ. Trimming shortened V by 0 bases and J by 2 bases, and 13 bases separated the two germline ends. The CDR3 reads CASSLGASWDTDTQYF. CDR3 DNA: TGCGCCAGCAGCTTGGGGGCTAGCTGGGACACAGATACGCAGTATTTT.

V and J are TRBV13 and TRBJ2-7, with D possibly TRBD1 on 6 matching bases. Germline V gene data show CDR1 as PRHDT and CDR2 as FYEKMQ (reference sequence). CDR3 length: 15 residues. Trimming left V 3 bases short and J 5 bases short, with 17 bases between. The CDR3 here is CASSFRWQGPNEQYF. As DNA, the CDR3 is TGTGCCAGCAGCTTTAGGTGGCAGGGGCCTAACGAGCAGTACTTC.

The chain uses TRBV18 and TRBJ2-1; D possibly corresponds to TRBD1 (6 bases). Trimming pared 3 bases from V and 15 bases from J, leaving 18 bases between. CDR1 is KGHSH, CDR2 LQKENI, per germline. The CDR3 extends over 13 amino acids. CDR3 protein: CASSPGQGPGLFF. In nucleotides, the CDR3 is TGTGCCAGCTCACCGGGACAAGGGCCGGGGTTGTTCTTC.

CDR3 protein: CASTYTDRNTEAFF. The DNA of the CDR3 is TGTGCCAGCACCTATACGGACAGGAACACTGAAGCTTTCTTT. V is TRBV28 and J is TRBJ1-1; TRBD1 is a possible D gene (6 bases). This CDR3 is built from 14 residues. The V gene lost 7 bases and the J gene lost 1 base, with 13 bases spanning the gap. The germline V gene has CDR1 MDHEN and CDR2 SYDVKM.

This clone occurred once. The rearrangement joins TRBV7-9 to TRBJ2-3; TRBD2 matches at 8 bases. With V trimmed by 1 base and J by 5 bases, 8 bases remained unmatched. CDR3 size: 16 residues. The germline V gene has CDR1 SEHNR and CDR2 FQNEAQ (reference sequence). Here the CDR3 DNA reads TGTGCCAGCAGCTTAGGAGGGGCGGGAGGTGGAGATACGCAGTATTTT. It is translated as CASSLGGAGGGDTQYF.

V gene TRBV5-3 combines with J gene TRBJ2-3, with a possible D match to TRBD1 (6 bases). TRBV5-3 is given ORF status, its function remaining uncertain. V lost 1 base and J lost 6, with 15 bases in between. The CDR3 sequence is 15 residues long. CDR3 loop: CARSLLPEGVDTQYF. DNA for the CDR3: TGTGCCAGAAGCTTGCTTCCCGAGGGGGTGGATACGCAGTATTTT.